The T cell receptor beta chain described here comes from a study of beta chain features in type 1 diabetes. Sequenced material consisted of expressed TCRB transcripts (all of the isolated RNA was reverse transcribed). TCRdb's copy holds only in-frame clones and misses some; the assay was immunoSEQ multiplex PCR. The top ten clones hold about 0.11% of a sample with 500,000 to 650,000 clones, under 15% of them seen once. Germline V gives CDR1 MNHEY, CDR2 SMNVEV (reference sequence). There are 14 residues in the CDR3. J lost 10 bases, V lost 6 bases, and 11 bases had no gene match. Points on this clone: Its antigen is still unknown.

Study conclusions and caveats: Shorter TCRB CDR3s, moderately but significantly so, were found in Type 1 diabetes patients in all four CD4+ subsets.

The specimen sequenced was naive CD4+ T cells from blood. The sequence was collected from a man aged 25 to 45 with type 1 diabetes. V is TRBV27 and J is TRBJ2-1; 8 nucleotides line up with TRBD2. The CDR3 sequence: CASSPGTSEREQFF. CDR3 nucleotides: TGTGCCAGCAGCCCCGGGACTAGTGAACGCGAGCAGTTCTTC.